Listed here are 11 T cell receptor beta chains from one sample, sequenced in a study of shared clonotypes between healthy human individuals. Some clones are missing from TCRdb's copy, which holds only in-frame ones; the method was immunoSEQ multiplex PCR. The table has over 95,000 clones, about 63% seen once. Sequencing was done on a sample of memory CD8+ T cells sorted from blood. Subset denoted: CD45RO+ cells pooled with CCR7-negative TemRA cells. Source of these receptors: a woman aged 25-40 years in good health.

The J gene is TRBJ2-5, the V gene TRBV25-1, with D unclear. This CDR3 is built from 10 residues. V was shortened by 5 bases and J by 7 bases, with 5 bases between the two germline ends. The V gene's germline CDR1 is MGHDK and CDR2 SYGVNS. For the CDR3, the DNA is TGTGCCAGCAGTTCGGGGACCCAGTACTTC. Amino acid sequence: CASSSGTQYF.

The V gene is TRBV29-1, the J gene TRBJ2-1, with 11 positions matching TRBD2. The CDR3 totals 13 residues. In germline, CDR1 is SQVTM, CDR2 ANQGSEA. V lost 6 bases to trimming and J lost 10 bases; unmatched junction nucleotides: 8. The CDR3 loop is CSVYSGRAGEQFF. CDR3 sequence (DNA): TGCAGCGTGTATAGCGGGAGGGCCGGGGAGCAGTTCTTC.

This clone appeared a few times. Other DNA variants within this sample encode the same CDR3. The chain recombines TRBV6-5 with TRBJ1-1, with D unresolved. Between the trimmed V and J ends, which lost 0 bases and 1 base, there was a span of 6 bases. This CDR3 region has 14 residues. CDR1 is MNHEY and CDR2 is SVGAGI in the germline V gene. The CDR3 loop reads CASSYSRGNTEAFF. DNA for the CDR3: TGTGCCAGCAGTTACTCACGGGGGAACACTGAAGCTTTCTTT.

The chain uses TRBV4-2 and TRBJ2-7, with TRBD2 matching 7 bases. Germline V CDR1 and CDR2: LGHNA, YNFKEQ. The CDR3 is 16 amino acids. Germline trimming cut 4 bases from V and 4 bases from J; bases unmatched to any gene: 13. The CDR3 region is CASSPPGGREVYEQYF. CDR3 bases: TGTGCCAGCAGCCCCCCAGGTGGTCGGGAGGTTTACGAGCAGTACTTC.

This clone was found once. This rearrangement joins TRBV5-6 to TRBJ2-7; TRBD2 aligns across 9 bases. With V trimmed by 4 bases and J by 2 bases, 7 bases remained unmatched. CDR3 size: 15 residues. Germline CDR1 and CDR2: SGHDT and YYEEEE. CDR3 protein: CASSQRTSVAYEQYF. CDR3 in DNA: TGTGCCAGCAGCCAAAGGACTAGCGTCGCCTACGAGCAGTACTTC. Based on the CDR3 plus reference TRBV5-6 and TRBJ2-7, the full variable domain is DAGVTQSPTHLIKTRGQQVTLRCSPKSGHDTVSWYQQALGQGPQFIFQYYEEEERQRGNFPDRFSGHQFPNYSSELNVNALLLGDSALYLCASSQRTSVAYEQYFGPGTRLTVT.

The chain joins TRBV28 to TRBJ2-2; TRBD2 is a possible D gene (5 bases). The ends were cut back, 5 bases at V and 2 bases at J, with 9 bases in the middle. This CDR3 spans 14 amino acids. Germline loops: CDR1 MDHEN, CDR2 SYDVKM. The CDR3 DNA reads as TGTGCCAGCAGTCCCAGACTAAACACCGGGGAGCTGTTTTTT. Its protein is CASSPRLNTGELFF.

The chain joins TRBV25-1 to TRBJ1-4, with 10 bases lining up with TRBD1. CDR1 is MGHDK and CDR2 is SYGVNS in the germline V gene. J gave up 7 bases and V 3 bases, and 5 bases lay outside the gene matches. The CDR3 extends over 15 amino acids. The CDR3 spells CASSERQGASEKLFF. The CDR3 DNA reads as TGTGCCAGCAGTGAGAGACAGGGGGCCAGTGAAAAACTGTTTTTT.

This clone has more than one count but fewer than ten. V and J are TRBV19 and TRBJ1-1; no firm D call. The CDR3 extends over 15 amino acids. Deletions cut 2 bases from V and 5 bases from J, with 15 bases between. Germline V lookup: CDR1 LNHDA, CDR2 SQIVND (reference sequence). The CDR3 reads CASSIWLPMGTEAFF. The DNA of the CDR3 is TGTGCCAGTAGTATATGGTTACCGATGGGGACTGAAGCTTTCTTT.

V is TRBV4-1 and J is TRBJ2-2; the D gene is possibly TRBD2 (5 bases). This CDR3 has 18 amino acids. CDR1 MGHRA and CDR2 YSYEKL come from the germline V gene. V was cut by 7 bases and J by 0 bases, with 21 bases left in between. CDR3 region: CASTRAFMGAANTGELFF. CDR3 bases: TGCGCCAGCACCAGAGCTTTCATGGGAGCCGCGAACACCGGGGAGCTGTTTTTT.

In its sample, this clone was seen many times. This sample also contains other DNA sequences that code for the same CDR3. The J gene is TRBJ1-2, the V gene TRBV11-2; 9 positions match TRBD1. Trimming cost V 3 bases and J 6 bases; bases outside gene matches: 2. This CDR3 has 13 residues. The germline gives CDR1 SGHAT, CDR2 FQNNGV. The CDR3 is CASSLGTGNGYTF. In nucleotides, the CDR3 is TGTGCCAGCAGCTTGGGGACAGGGAATGGCTACACCTTC.

The CDR3 coding sequence is TGTGCCAGCAGAGAACCCGGGACTGGTTCCTACGAGCAGTACTTC. Amino acids: CASREPGTGSYEQYF. The chain recombines TRBV2 with TRBJ2-7; weak D call: TRBD2 (6 bases). The CDR3 length is 15 residues. Germline CDR1 reads SNHLY; CDR2 reads FYNNEI. Trimming cost V 6 bases and J 1 base, with 16 bases left between them.